Below, one TCR beta chain is given with its context. No antigen is known for it. These data are taken from a study of shared clonotypes between healthy human individuals. Trimming at V came to 5 bases and at J to 4 bases, leaving 8 bases not matched to a gene. This CDR3 comprises 15 residues. CDR1 is SNHLY, CDR2 FYNNEI, per germline. Over several immunoSEQ plates, each subset's genomic DNA was distributed in even portions. Measured with immunoSEQ multiplex PCR; TCRdb has only the in-frame clones, and not every one. The repertoire includes about 2.4 million clones, roughly 92% of them detected once, and roughly 0.15% sits in the top ten. Study conclusions and caveats: It was observed that roughly 5.1% of naive CD4 clonotypes were shared across several donors.

Sequencing was performed on naive CD4+ T cells sorted from blood. Subset given: CD45RA+ positively selected. This clonotype originated in a man younger than 30 in good health. This chain uses TRBV2 with TRBJ2-5; 9 nucleotides align to TRBD2. The CDR3 nucleotides read TGTGCCAGCAGTCCCCGGGCAGCGGGAGGAGAGACCCAGTACTTC. It yields the protein CASSPRAAGGETQYF.